The 9 T cell receptor beta chains below were found in one sample sequenced in a study of cytomegalovirus exposure and HLA in healthy donors. It was with 60 Vbeta and 13 Jbeta primers that the PCR ran. The assay was immunoSEQ multiplex PCR, and TCRdb's table has in-frame clones only and misses some. The sample lists around 150,000 clones, about four fifths seen once, with 7.4% in the top ten. The sequenced sample was PBMCs. Every receptor here comes from a male donor in good health and CMV-seropositive.

V is TRBV7-3 and J is TRBJ2-1; D might be TRBD2 (6 bases). CDR3 length: 15 residues. CDR1 is SGHTA, CDR2 FQGTGA, per germline. The V end was cut by 1 base, the J end by 3 bases, with 10 bases between. DNA for the CDR3: TGTGCCAGCAGCTTAAATGGGGGGTTCTACAATGAGCAGTTCTTC. Protein sequence: CASSLNGGFYNEQFF.

Here the CDR3 DNA reads TGTGCCAGCAGCCTCGACAGCATTGGGTTGGAGCAGTACTTC. Translated: CASSLDSIGLEQYF. The genes are TRBV7-9 and TRBJ2-7; TRBD1 might be the D (5 bases). CDR1 is SEHNR, CDR2 FQNEAQ, per germline (reference sequence). V was trimmed by 5 bases and J by 7 bases, leaving 18 bases between them. This CDR3 has 14 residues.

A note on this clone: The junction departs from germline at one end; a sequencing error may be responsible. The V and J genes are TRBV7-2 and TRBJ1-1; D is perhaps TRBD1 (5 bases). Germline CDR1 reads SGHTA; CDR2 reads FQGNSA. The CDR3 is made up of 16 amino acids. CDR3 sequence reads: CASSLGLDGGDTEAFF. DNA of the CDR3: TGTGCCAGCAGTTTAGGCCTTGACGGAGGGGACACTGAAGCTTTCTTT.

V gene TRBV30 combines with J gene TRBJ1-5; D is possibly TRBD1 (6 bases). The V end was cut by 0 bases, the J end by 5 bases, with 11 bases between. CDR3 length equals 14 residues. Per the germline V gene, CDR1 is GTSNPN and CDR2 is SVGIG (reference sequence). The CDR3: CAWSVGRGDQPQHF. The CDR3 DNA sequence: TGTGCCTGGAGTGTCGGCAGGGGAGATCAGCCCCAGCATTTT. Complete variable domain (other parts from reference TRBV30 and TRBJ1-5): SQTIHQWPATLVQPVGSPLSLECTVEGTSNPNLYWYRQAAGRGLQLLFYSVGIGQISSEVPQNLSASRPQDRQFILSSKKLLLSDSGFYLCAWSVGRGDQPQHFGDGTRLSIL.

The genes are TRBV5-1 and TRBJ2-3; 7 bases map to TRBD1. CDR3 size: 15 residues. In germline, CDR1 is SGHRS, CDR2 YFSETQ. The V gene end was trimmed by 0 bases and the J gene end by 2 bases; junction bases not matched to a gene: 3. CDR3 sequence: CASSLDDRVTDTQYF. In DNA, the CDR3 is TGCGCCAGCAGCTTGGATGACAGGGTCACAGATACGCAGTATTTT.

The chain links TRBV2 to TRBJ2-5, with D unresolved. The DNA end is more similar to TRBJ2-7, so the J call may be wrong. This CDR3 region has 11 residues. Germline values: CDR1 SNHLY, CDR2 FYNNEI. CDR3 DNA sequence: TGTGCCAGCAGTGAAGCCTACGAGCAGTACTTC. Protein: CASSEAYEQYF.

The chain uses TRBV7-9 and TRBJ1-2; no clear D gene. CDR3 length equals 14 residues. Germline CDR1 reads SEHNR; CDR2 reads FQNEAQ (reference sequence). V gave up 5 bases and J gave up 5 bases, with 15 bases separating them. CDR3 protein: CASSPQAAVYGYTF. The CDR3 DNA is TGTGCCAGCAGCCCCCAAGCGGCAGTTTATGGCTACACCTTC.

This chain joins TRBV12-5 and TRBJ2-1; 7 bases align to TRBD2. V trimming: 0 bases; J trimming: 2 bases; junction bases outside the gene matches: 4. This CDR3 contains 16 residues. Germline CDR1 LGHNT, CDR2 FRNRAP. The CDR3 region is CASGLVAGEAYNEQFF. CDR3 DNA: TGTGCTAGTGGTTTGGTGGCGGGGGAGGCCTACAATGAGCAGTTCTTC.

The chain combines TRBV5-1 with TRBJ2-3, with TRBD1 as a possible D gene (6 bases). Germline V lookup: CDR1 SGHRS, CDR2 YFSETQ. Trimming removed 2 bases at V and 1 base at J, with 11 bases between. This CDR3 is built from 15 residues. As DNA, the CDR3 is TGCGCCAGCAGCTTCCGGGACACACGCACAGATACGCAGTATTTT. Protein sequence: CASSFRDTRTDTQYF.